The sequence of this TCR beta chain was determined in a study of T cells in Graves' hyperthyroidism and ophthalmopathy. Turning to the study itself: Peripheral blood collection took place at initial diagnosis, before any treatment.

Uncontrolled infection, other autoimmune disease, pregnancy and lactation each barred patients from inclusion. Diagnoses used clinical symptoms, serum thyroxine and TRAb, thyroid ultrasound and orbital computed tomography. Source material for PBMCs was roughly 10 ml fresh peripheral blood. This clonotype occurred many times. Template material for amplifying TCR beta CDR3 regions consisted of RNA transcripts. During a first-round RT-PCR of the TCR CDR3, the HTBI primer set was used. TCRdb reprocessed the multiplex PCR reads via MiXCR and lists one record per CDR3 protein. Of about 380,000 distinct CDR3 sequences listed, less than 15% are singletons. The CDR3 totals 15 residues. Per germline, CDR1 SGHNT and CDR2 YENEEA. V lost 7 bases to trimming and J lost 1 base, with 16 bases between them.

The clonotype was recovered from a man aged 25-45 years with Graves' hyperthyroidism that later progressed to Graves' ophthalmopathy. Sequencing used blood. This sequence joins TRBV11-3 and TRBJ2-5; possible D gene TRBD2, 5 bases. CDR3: CASTEWSLAQETQYF. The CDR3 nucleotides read TGTGCCAGCACTGAATGGTCGCTAGCCCAAGAGACCCAGTACTTC.